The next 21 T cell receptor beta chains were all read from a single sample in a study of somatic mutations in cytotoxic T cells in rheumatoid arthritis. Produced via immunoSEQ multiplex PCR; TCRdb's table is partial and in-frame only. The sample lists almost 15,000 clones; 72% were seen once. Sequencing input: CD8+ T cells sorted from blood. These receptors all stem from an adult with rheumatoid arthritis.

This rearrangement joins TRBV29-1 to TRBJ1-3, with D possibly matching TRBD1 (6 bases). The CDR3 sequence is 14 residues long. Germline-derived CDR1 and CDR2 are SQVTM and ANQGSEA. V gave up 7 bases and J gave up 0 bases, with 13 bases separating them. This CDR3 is CSATGTPSGNTIYF. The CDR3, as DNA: TGCAGCGCTACCGGGACACCCTCTGGAAACACCATATATTTT.

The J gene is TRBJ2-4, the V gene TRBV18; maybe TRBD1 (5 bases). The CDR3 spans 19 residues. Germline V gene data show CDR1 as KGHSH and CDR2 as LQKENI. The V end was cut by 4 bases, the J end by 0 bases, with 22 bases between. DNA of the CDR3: TGTGCCAGCTCACGTTTTTCGGACACCCTAAAGGGAGCCAAAAACATTCAGTACTTC. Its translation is CASSRFSDTLKGAKNIQYF.

The chain's CDR3 is CASSENEAALNYGYTF. CDR3 sequence (DNA): TGTGCCAGCAGTGAAAATGAGGCCGCACTTAACTATGGCTACACCTTC. The rearrangement links TRBV6-1 to TRBJ1-2; D unresolved. CDR3 size: 16 residues. The V end lost 2 bases, the J end lost 1 base, and 14 bases lay between the germline ends. From germline, CDR1 is MNHNS and CDR2 SASEGT.

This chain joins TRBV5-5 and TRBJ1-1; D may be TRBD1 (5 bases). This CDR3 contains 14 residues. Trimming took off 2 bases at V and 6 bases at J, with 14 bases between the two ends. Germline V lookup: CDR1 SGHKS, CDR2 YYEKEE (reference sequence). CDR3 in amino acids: CASSFGGVAAEAFF. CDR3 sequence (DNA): TGTGCCAGCAGCTTCGGGGGTGTGGCGGCTGAAGCTTTCTTT.

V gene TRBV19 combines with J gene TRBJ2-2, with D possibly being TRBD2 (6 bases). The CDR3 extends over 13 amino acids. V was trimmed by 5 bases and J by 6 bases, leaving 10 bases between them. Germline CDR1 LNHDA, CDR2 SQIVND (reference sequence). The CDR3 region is CASSPWGAGELFF. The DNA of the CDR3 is TGTGCCAGTAGTCCCTGGGGGGCCGGGGAGCTGTTTTTT.

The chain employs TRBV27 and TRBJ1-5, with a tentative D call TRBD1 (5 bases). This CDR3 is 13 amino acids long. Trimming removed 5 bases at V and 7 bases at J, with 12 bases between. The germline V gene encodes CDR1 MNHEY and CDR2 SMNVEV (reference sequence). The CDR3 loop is CASSPRGEQPQHF. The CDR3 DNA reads TGTGCCAGCAGTCCCCGGGGGGAACAGCCCCAGCATTTT.

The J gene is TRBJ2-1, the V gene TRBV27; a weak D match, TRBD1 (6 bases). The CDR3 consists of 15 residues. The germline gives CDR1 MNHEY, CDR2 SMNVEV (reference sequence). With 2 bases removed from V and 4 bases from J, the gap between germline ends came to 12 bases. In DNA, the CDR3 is TGTGCCAGCAGTTTAGGACAGATTGCATACAATGAGCAGTTCTTC. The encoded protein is CASSLGQIAYNEQFF.

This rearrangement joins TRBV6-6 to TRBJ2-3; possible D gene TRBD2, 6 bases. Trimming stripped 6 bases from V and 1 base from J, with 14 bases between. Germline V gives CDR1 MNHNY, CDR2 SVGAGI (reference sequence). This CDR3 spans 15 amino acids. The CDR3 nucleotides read TGTGCCAGCAGACCGGATAGGGAGGGCACAGATACGCAGTATTTT. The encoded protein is CASRPDREGTDTQYF.

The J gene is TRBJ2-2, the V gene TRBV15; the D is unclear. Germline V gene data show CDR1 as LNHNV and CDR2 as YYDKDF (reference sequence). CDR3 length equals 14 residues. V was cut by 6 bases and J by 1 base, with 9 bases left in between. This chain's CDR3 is CATSFTENTGELFF. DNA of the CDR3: TGTGCCACCAGTTTCACAGAGAACACCGGGGAGCTGTTTTTT.

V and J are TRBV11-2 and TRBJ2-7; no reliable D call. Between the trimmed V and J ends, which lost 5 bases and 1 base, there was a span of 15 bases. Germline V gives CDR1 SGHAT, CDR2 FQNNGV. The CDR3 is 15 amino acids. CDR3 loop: CASSPDGFLSYEQYF. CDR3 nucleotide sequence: TGTGCCAGCAGCCCGGACGGATTCCTTTCCTACGAGCAGTACTTC.

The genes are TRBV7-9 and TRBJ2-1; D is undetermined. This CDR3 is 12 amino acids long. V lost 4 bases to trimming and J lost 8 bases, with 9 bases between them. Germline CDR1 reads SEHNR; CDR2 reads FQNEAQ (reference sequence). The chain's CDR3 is CASSSHKDEQFF. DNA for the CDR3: TGTGCCAGCAGCTCTCACAAAGATGAGCAGTTCTTC.

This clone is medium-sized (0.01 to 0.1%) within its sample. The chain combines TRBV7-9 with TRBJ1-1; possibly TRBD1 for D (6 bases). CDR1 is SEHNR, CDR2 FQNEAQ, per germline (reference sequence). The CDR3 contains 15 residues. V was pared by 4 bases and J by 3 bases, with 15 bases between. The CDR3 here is CASSSQGGWDTEAFF. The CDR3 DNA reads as TGTGCCAGCAGCTCGCAAGGGGGTTGGGACACTGAAGCTTTCTTT.

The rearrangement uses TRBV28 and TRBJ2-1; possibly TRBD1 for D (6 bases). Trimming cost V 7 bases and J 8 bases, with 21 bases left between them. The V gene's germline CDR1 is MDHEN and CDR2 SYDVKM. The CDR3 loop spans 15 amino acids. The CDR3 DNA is TGTGCCAGCACCCCGGTGAGTGGGGGCTGGGATGAGCAGTTCTTC. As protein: CASTPVSGGWDEQFF.

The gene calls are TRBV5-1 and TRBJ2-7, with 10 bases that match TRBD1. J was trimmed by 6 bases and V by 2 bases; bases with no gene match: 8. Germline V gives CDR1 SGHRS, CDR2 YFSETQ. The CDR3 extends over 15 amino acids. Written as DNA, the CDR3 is TGCGCCAGCAGCTTTTTGACAGGGGGCGCGCCCGAGCAGTACTTC. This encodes CASSFLTGGAPEQYF.

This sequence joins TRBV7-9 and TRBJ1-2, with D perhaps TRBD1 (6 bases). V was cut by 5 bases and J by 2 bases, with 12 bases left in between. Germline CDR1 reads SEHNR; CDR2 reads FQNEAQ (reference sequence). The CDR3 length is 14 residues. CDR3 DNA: TGTGCCAGCAGCCTCGCAGGGGCCAACTATGGCTACACCTTC. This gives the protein CASSLAGANYGYTF.

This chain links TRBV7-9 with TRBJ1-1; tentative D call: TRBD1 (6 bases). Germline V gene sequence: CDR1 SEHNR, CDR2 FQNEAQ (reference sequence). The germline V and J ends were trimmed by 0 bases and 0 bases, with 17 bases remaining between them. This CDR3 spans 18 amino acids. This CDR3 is CASSLASLGGSMNTEAFF. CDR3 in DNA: TGTGCCAGCAGCTTAGCGAGCTTGGGGGGCTCAATGAACACTGAAGCTTTCTTT.

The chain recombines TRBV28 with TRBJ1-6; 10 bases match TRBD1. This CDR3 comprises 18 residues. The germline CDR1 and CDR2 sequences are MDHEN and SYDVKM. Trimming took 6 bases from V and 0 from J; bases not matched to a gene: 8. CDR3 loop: CASSVIRDRGSYNSPLHF. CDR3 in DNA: TGTGCCAGCAGCGTAATCCGGGACAGGGGCTCCTATAATTCACCCCTCCACTTT.

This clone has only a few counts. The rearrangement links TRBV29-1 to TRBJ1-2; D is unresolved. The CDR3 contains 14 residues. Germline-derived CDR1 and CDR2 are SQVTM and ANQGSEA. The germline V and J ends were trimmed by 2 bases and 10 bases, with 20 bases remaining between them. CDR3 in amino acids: CSVESGYTEDDYTF. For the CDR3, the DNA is TGCAGCGTTGAAAGTGGGTACACGGAGGATGACTACACCTTC.

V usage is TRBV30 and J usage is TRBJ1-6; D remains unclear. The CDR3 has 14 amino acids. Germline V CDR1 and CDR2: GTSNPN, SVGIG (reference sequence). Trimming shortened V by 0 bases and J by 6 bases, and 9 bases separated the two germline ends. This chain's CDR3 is CAWSVKELNSPLHF. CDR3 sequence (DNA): TGTGCCTGGAGTGTAAAGGAACTTAATTCACCCCTCCACTTT.

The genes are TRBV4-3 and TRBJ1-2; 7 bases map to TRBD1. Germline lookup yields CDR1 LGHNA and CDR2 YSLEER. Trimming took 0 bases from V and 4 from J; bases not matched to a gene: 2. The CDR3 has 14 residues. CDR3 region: CASSQDDRAYGYTF. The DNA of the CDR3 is TGCGCCAGCAGCCAAGATGACAGGGCCTATGGCTACACCTTC.

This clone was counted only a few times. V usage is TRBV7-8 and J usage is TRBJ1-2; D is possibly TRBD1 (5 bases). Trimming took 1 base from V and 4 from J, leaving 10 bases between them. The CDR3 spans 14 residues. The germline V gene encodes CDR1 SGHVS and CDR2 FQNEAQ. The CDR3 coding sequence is TGTGCCAGCAGCTTAGTGGCAGGGCCCTATGGCTACACCTTC. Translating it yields CASSLVAGPYGYTF.